The entry below gives a single TCR beta chain sequence along with its context. This specimen belongs to a study of blood T cell repertoires in COVID-19. Looking at the study overall: Collection of acute and convalescent COVID-19 samples took place in the United States, Italy and Spain. In each case, the material was cDNA or gDNA derived from T cells, B-cell-depleted T cells, or PBMCs.

Authors' processing steps: Reference gene primers were amplified, and this amplification served to estimate nucleated cell counts. Sequencing was performed with immunoSEQ multiplex PCR; in TCRdb, only in-frame clones are kept and a portion is missing. V and J calls and clone size are as listed in that table; D and trimming were resolved from the DNA. The sample contains 88,000 or so clones, about 84% of which appear only once. From germline, CDR1 is SGDLS and CDR2 YYNGEE. The CDR3 length is 15 residues. The V gene end was trimmed by 1 base and the J gene end by 4 bases; junction bases not matched to a gene: 3.

Sequenced material: peripheral blood. The receptor's source is a man aged 55 to 70 with acute or convalescent COVID-19. The chain has TRBV9 and TRBJ2-3; TRBD2 aligns across 10 bases. CDR3 in amino acids: CASSVTSGAADTQYF. The CDR3 region has the DNA TGTGCCAGCAGCGTAACTAGCGGGGCGGCAGATACGCAGTATTTT.